The next 10 T cell receptor beta chains were all read from a single sample in a study of shared T cell receptors in the human thymus. Only in-frame clones appear in the TCRdb table, and some are missing; sequencing was by immunoSEQ multiplex PCR. Of hundreds of thousands of clones listed, roughly 90% are singletons. These data also formed part of another study, on human thymus T cells.

Sequencing input: thymocytes. The receptors were sampled from a boy younger than two with a congenital heart defect.

The rearrangement links TRBV6-1 to TRBJ2-7, with a weak D call TRBD1 (5 bases). This CDR3 region has 13 residues. Germline loops: CDR1 MNHNS, CDR2 SASEGT. V lost 7 bases and J 0 bases, leaving 10 bases between the germline ends. The CDR3 DNA follows: TGTGCCAGCAAAGGGGTCTCCTCCTACGAGCAGTACTTC. Its translation: CASKGVSSYEQYF.

This rearrangement joins TRBV5-1 to TRBJ2-5; TRBD1 matches at 9 bases. The J call may be wrong; the DNA end is better matched by TRBJ2-7. Germline V lookup: CDR1 SGHRS, CDR2 YFSETQ. The CDR3 totals 14 residues. The CDR3 DNA is TGCGCCAGCAGCCCTGGGACAGGGTCCTACGAGCAGTACTTC. Amino acid sequence: CASSPGTGSYEQYF.

The table lists this clone with a count of one. This CDR3 is CASSSDIYSNQPQHF. The DNA of the CDR3 is TGTGCCAGCAGCTCGGACATTTATAGCAATCAGCCCCAGCATTTT. The chain has TRBV28 and TRBJ1-5; tentatively, D is TRBD1 (5 bases). The germline V gene encodes CDR1 MDHEN and CDR2 SYDVKM. V lost 6 bases and J lost 0, with 12 bases in between. The CDR3 runs to 15 residues.

The CDR3 sequence: CASGLFNTGELFF. In DNA, the CDR3 is TGTGCCAGCGGGCTTTTTAACACCGGGGAGCTGTTTTTT. This chain joins TRBV27 and TRBJ2-2, with D uncertain. The germline V gene has CDR1 MNHEY and CDR2 SMNVEV (reference sequence). The CDR3 is 13 amino acids. V dropped 8 bases and J dropped 2 bases, with 9 bases sitting between them.

The chain joins TRBV6-1 to TRBJ2-3; TRBD1 aligns across 7 bases. The CDR3 covers 16 residues. Trimming at V came to 3 bases and at J to 3 bases, leaving 9 bases not matched to a gene. Per the germline V gene, CDR1 is MNHNS and CDR2 is SASEGT. The CDR3 here is CASSEIDRARTDTQYF. Written as DNA, the CDR3 is TGTGCCAGCAGTGAGATAGACAGGGCCCGGACAGATACGCAGTATTTT.

CDR3 DNA sequence: TGCAGCGTTGCTCGGACAGGCGCCTTTCAAGAGACCCAGTACTTC. It specifies CSVARTGAFQETQYF. This chain joins TRBV29-1 and TRBJ2-5; 7 positions agree with TRBD1. V was pared by 4 bases and J by 2 bases, with 10 bases of the junction left unmatched. The CDR3 covers 15 residues. CDR1 is SQVTM, CDR2 ANQGSEA, per germline.

V is TRBV2 and J is TRBJ1-6; D is perhaps TRBD1 (6 bases). This CDR3 comprises 14 residues. V was cut by 2 bases and J by 8 bases, with 10 bases left in between. The germline V gene has CDR1 SNHLY and CDR2 FYNNEI. CDR3 residues: CASSEREGDSPLHF. CDR3 nucleotides: TGTGCCAGCAGTGAACGGGAGGGGGATTCACCCCTCCACTTT.

The chain combines TRBV5-3 with TRBJ2-7; the match to TRBD2 covers 11 bases. TRBV5-3 falls under the ORF class, with uncertain function. V gave up 0 bases and J gave up 2 bases; unmatched junction bases: 1. CDR3 length: 15 amino acids. Here the CDR3 reads CARSLGTSGPYEQYF. In DNA, the CDR3 is TGTGCCAGAAGCTTGGGGACTAGCGGGCCCTACGAGCAGTACTTC.

This clone was seen more than once but under ten times. This chain links TRBV7-6 with TRBJ1-1; no definite D call. Trimming took 5 bases from V and 5 from J, leaving 12 bases between them. The CDR3 has 13 amino acids. Germline V gene lookup returns CDR1 SGHVS and CDR2 FNYEAQ. This chain's CDR3 is CASSARTETEAFF. The CDR3 DNA reads as TGTGCCAGCAGCGCCCGTACGGAGACTGAAGCTTTCTTT.

This chain connects TRBV5-1 to TRBJ2-3; TRBD2 aligns across 7 bases. V lost 0 bases to trimming and J lost 4 bases; unmatched junction nucleotides: 11. Germline CDR1 reads SGHRS; CDR2 reads YFSETQ. CDR3 length: 17 amino acids. Here the CDR3 reads CASSLARGGRRADTQYF. CDR3 coding DNA: TGCGCCAGCAGCTTGGCCCGTGGCGGGAGACGGGCAGATACGCAGTATTTT.